These T cell receptor beta chains were read from a single sample in a study of T cell repertoires in cytomegalovirus infection. TCRdb recomputed calls from the reads with MiXCR, one row per CDR3 protein. The sample lists around 78,000 distinct CDR3 sequences; roughly 39% were seen once. For these TCRs, the target antigens are not known. The sample here was CD8+ T cells from cultured PBMCs, taken from culture after CMV antigen stimulation. The source of these receptors is a human donor in good health (CMV status not recorded). Some clones in this sample may be carry-over from other donors' samples. Each CDR3 is given with its conserved first and last residue. The D gene is left open where the match is weak. A clone size is listed for some rows: how often the clone was seen (once, few, many), or a class if it is expanded.

D	size	V	J	CDR3	DNA
TRBD2	.	TRBV4-1	TRBJ2-7	CASSQEAMGGTEQYF	TGCGCCAGCAGCCAAGAAGCGATGGGGGGGACCGAGCAGTACTTC
.	.	TRBV6-2/TRBV6-3	TRBJ1-5	CASSYSGSGQPQHF	TGTGCCAGCAGTTACTCCGGGTCCGGTCAGCCCCAGCATTTT
.	few	TRBV12-3/TRBV12-4	TRBJ2-5	CASSHTAGYLETQYF	TGTGCCAGCAGTCACACAGCCGGGTACTTAGAGACCCAGTACTTC
TRBD1	.	TRBV7-6	TRBJ2-2	CASSYRTGLPTGELFF	TGTGCCAGCAGCTATAGGACAGGGCTGCCCACCGGGGAGCTGTTTTTT
.	many	TRBV12-3/TRBV12-4	TRBJ2-2	CASSLPYRTGELFF	TGTGCCAGCAGTTTGCCCTACAGGACCGGGGAGCTGTTTTTT
.	.	TRBV12-3/TRBV12-4	TRBJ2-2	CASSFLRELFF	TGTGCCAGCAGTTTTCTCCGGGAGCTGTTTTTT
.	.	TRBV7-2	TRBJ2-7	CASSPNPRTGSSYEQYF	TGTGCCAGCAGCCCCAACCCGCGGACGGGGAGCTCCTACGAGCAGTACTTC
.	.	TRBV20-1	TRBJ1-5	CSAEPLDSSNQPQHF	TGCAGTGCTGAACCCTTGGACAGTTCCAATCAGCCCCAGCATTTT
.	.	TRBV7-9	TRBJ1-4	CASSTGPNNEKLFF	TGTGCCAGCAGCACGGGGCCTAATAATGAAAAACTGTTTTTT
.	few	TRBV7-2	TRBJ1-6	CASSLLYGSYNSPLHF	TGTGCCAGCAGCTTGCTCTATGGGTCCTATAATTCACCCCTCCACTTT
TRBD2	.	TRBV2	TRBJ2-1	CASSEEGGGGPYNEQFF	TGTGCCAGCAGTGAAGAGGGTGGCGGGGGGCCCTACAATGAGCAGTTCTTC
TRBD1	many	TRBV6-5	TRBJ1-2	CASSYGTGGADHYGYTF	TGTGCCAGCAGTTACGGGACAGGGGGCGCGGACCACTATGGCTACACCTTC
TRBD1	few	TRBV7-6	TRBJ2-2	CASSSKIRGWQTSSNTGELFF	TGTGCCAGCAGCTCGAAGATCAGGGGGTGGCAAACTAGTTCGAACACCGGGGAGCTGTTTTTT
.	.	TRBV12-3/TRBV12-4	TRBJ1-1	CASSLYVGPDTEAFF	TGTGCCAGCAGTTTATATGTGGGTCCGGACACTGAAGCTTTCTTT
TRBD2	.	TRBV3-1	TRBJ2-1	CASSQVGGLAGELHNEQFF	TGTGCCAGCAGCCAAGTGGGGGGACTAGCGGGGGAACTACACAATGAGCAGTTCTTC
.	.	TRBV7-9	TRBJ2-3	CASSLSTGNTDTQYF	TGTGCCAGCAGCTTAAGCACAGGGAACACAGATACGCAGTATTTT